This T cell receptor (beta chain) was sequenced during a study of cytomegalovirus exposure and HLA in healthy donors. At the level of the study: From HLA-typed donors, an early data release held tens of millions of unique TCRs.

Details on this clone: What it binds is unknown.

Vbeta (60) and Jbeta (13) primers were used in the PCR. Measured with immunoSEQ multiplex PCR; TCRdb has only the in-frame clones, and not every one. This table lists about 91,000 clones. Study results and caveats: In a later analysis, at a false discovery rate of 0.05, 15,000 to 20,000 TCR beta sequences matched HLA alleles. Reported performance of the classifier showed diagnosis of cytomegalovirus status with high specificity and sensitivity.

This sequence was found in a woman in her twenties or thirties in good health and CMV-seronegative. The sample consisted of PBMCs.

CDR3 sequence: CASSQRDSLNQPQHF. For the CDR3, the DNA is TGTGCCAGCAGCCAACGGGACAGCCTCAATCAGCCCCAGCATTTT. This sequence joins TRBV6-1 and TRBJ1-5, with 7 bases identical to TRBD1. Trimming took 6 bases from V and 3 from J; bases not matched to a gene: 8. Germline CDR1 and CDR2: MNHNS and SASEGT. The CDR3 has 15 amino acids.